A selection of T cell receptor beta chains follows, all from one sample in a study of shared clonotypes between healthy human individuals. This table comes from immunoSEQ multiplex PCR, and its TCRdb copy is limited to in-frame clones, with some not included. The repertoire holds 800,000 to 1,200,000 clones, with about 80% as singletons. The specimen was memory CD4+ T cells from PBMCs. Receptors were obtained from a man younger than 35 in good health. Some clones in this sample may be carry-over from other donors' samples. The CDR3 runs from the conserved cysteine through the conserved F or W. D genes are given only for firm matches. Clone size appears in some rows only: once, few, many, or a class for an expanded clone.

clone_size j_call v_call d_call cdr3_aa cdr3_nt
few TRBJ2-2 TRBV9 . CASSPGDPNAGELFF TGTGCCAGCTCCCCGGGGGACCCAAATGCCGGGGAGCTGTTTTTT
many TRBJ1-5 TRBV5-1 . CASSLTADQPQHF TGCGCCAGCAGCTTAACAGCCGATCAGCCCCAGCATTTT
. TRBJ2-5 TRBV9 . CASSAMTGTQYF TGTGCCAGCAGCGCCATGACAGGGACCCAGTACTTC
. TRBJ1-2 TRBV5-6 . CASSLEGYGYTF TGTGCCAGCAGCTTGGAGGGCTATGGCTACACCTTC
. TRBJ2-3 TRBV4-2 . CASSQPGTPLILSSVGTQYF TGTGCCAGCAGCCAACCCGGGACCCCCCTAATCCTAAGCTCGGTCGGTACGCAGTATTTT
. TRBJ1-2 TRBV28 TRBD1 CASLSWQGAPNYGYTF TGTGCCAGCCTCTCTTGGCAGGGGGCCCCTAACTATGGCTACACCTTC
few TRBJ1-1 TRBV6-5 TRBD1 CASSLTGGYTEAFF TGTGCCAGCAGTTTGACAGGGGGCTACACTGAAGCTTTCTTT
. TRBJ2-7 TRBV7-9 . CASSPGSASEQYF TGTGCCAGCAGCCCGGGGAGCGCCTCCGAGCAGTACTTC
few TRBJ2-7 TRBV4-3 . CASSQEAGAYEQYF TGCGCCAGCAGCCAAGAGGCAGGGGCCTACGAGCAGTACTTC
few TRBJ1-2 TRBV7-9 TRBD1 CASSPPGQETDGYTF TGTGCCAGCAGCCCGCCGGGACAGGAAACCGATGGCTACACCTTC
. TRBJ2-7 TRBV13 . CASSPREDSYEQYF TGTGCCAGCAGCCCCCGCGAGGATTCCTACGAGCAGTACTTC
. TRBJ1-1 TRBV29-1 . CSVQGNEAFF TGCAGCGTGCAGGGGAATGAAGCTTTCTTT
few TRBJ1-5 TRBV30 . CAWSVVGGNQPQHF TGTGCCTGGAGTGTAGTTGGTGGTAATCAGCCCCAGCATTTT
. TRBJ1-1 TRBV28 . CASSWLWAGMNTEAFF TGTGCCAGCAGTTGGCTGTGGGCAGGGATGAACACTGAAGCTTTCTTT
. TRBJ2-2 TRBV10-3 TRBD2 CAIASGSPGELFF TGTGCCATCGCTAGCGGGAGCCCCGGGGAGCTGTTTTTT
. TRBJ1-2 TRBV5-1 . CASSLAAGFDYGYTF TGCGCCAGCAGCTTGGCGGCAGGGTTTGACTATGGCTACACCTTC
. TRBJ2-2 TRBV7-9 TRBD1 CASSAWTGGNTGELFF TGTGCCAGCAGCGCGTGGACAGGGGGAAACACCGGGGAGCTGTTTTTT
. TRBJ1-1 TRBV4-1 . CASSRQAEAFF TGCGCCAGCAGCCGACAGGCTGAAGCTTTCTTT
. TRBJ2-4 TRBV6-5 TRBD1 CASRSRTGEYF TGTGCCAGCAGATCAAGGACAGGGGAGTACTTC
. TRBJ2-1 TRBV7-9 . CASSLGQDYNEQFF TGTGCCAGCAGCTTAGGACAGGACTACAATGAGCAGTTCTTC
. TRBJ1-4 TRBV19 . CASSISLGRHNEKLFF TGTGCCAGTAGTATAAGCCTAGGACGGCATAATGAAAAACTGTTTTTT
. TRBJ1-2 TRBV4-1 . CASSQVSGKNGYTF TGCGCCAGCAGCCAAGTGTCGGGCAAGAATGGCTACACCTTC
. TRBJ1-1 TRBV5-1 . CASSLGSIHTEAFF TGCGCCAGCAGCTTGGGATCAATCCACACTGAAGCTTTCTTT
. TRBJ2-7 TRBV19 TRBD2 CASSLFGRDEQYF TGTGCCAGTAGTCTCTTTGGGAGGGACGAGCAGTACTTC
. TRBJ2-7 TRBV6-1 TRBD2 CAGSPGLVIHEQYF TGTGCCGGATCTCCGGGACTAGTGATCCACGAGCAGTACTTC
. TRBJ1-3 TRBV18 . CASSPYPYGNTIYF TGTGCCAGCTCACCATATCCGTATGGAAACACCATATATTTT
. TRBJ2-1 TRBV7-2 TRBD2 CASSFRLAGVEQFF TGTGCCAGCAGCTTCAGACTAGCGGGAGTCGAGCAGTTCTTC
. TRBJ1-3 TRBV5-1 . CASSLDEGSGNTIYF TGCGCCAGCAGCTTGGACGAGGGCTCTGGAAACACCATATATTTT
. TRBJ1-5 TRBV4-3 . CASSQDLKQPQHF TGCGCCAGCAGCCAAGATTTGAAACAGCCCCAGCATTTT
few TRBJ1-5 TRBV5-8 . CASSLRVVGNQPQHF TGTGCCAGCAGCTTGCGGGTGGTAGGCAATCAGCCCCAGCATTTT
few TRBJ1-1 TRBV2 TRBD1 CASSVDRADTEAFF TGTGCCAGCAGTGTGGACAGGGCAGACACTGAAGCTTTCTTT
. TRBJ2-6 TRBV7-9 . CASSLEGRANVLTF TGTGCCAGCAGCTTAGAGGGGCGGGCCAACGTCCTGACTTTC
once TRBJ2-4 TRBV5-1 . CASSLDTGKNIQYF TGCGCCAGCAGCTTGGATACAGGGAAAAACATTCAGTACTTC
. TRBJ2-1 TRBV9 TRBD2 CASSVSSGEYNEQFF TGTGCCAGCAGCGTATCTAGCGGGGAGTACAATGAGCAGTTCTTC
once TRBJ1-3 TRBV5-1 . CASSLDDFSGNTIYF TGCGCCAGCAGCTTGGACGACTTTTCTGGAAACACCATATATTTT
. TRBJ2-7 TRBV11-2 . CASSLRAASYEQYF TGTGCCAGCAGCTTAAGAGCGGCCTCCTACGAGCAGTACTTC
. TRBJ2-3 TRBV2 TRBD2 CASVLGGVGTQYF TGTGCCAGCGTCCTCGGGGGGGTAGGCACGCAGTATTTT
few TRBJ1-1 TRBV4-1 . CASSQVGQWEAFF TGCGCCAGCAGCCAAGTGGGACAATGGGAAGCTTTCTTT
. TRBJ2-3 TRBV6-1 . CASSGTLDTQYF TGTGCCAGCAGTGGAACTTTGGATACGCAGTATTTT
. TRBJ1-1 TRBV5-1 . CATRASSMNTEAFF TGCGCCACCCGGGCCTCTTCCATGAACACTGAAGCTTTCTTT
. TRBJ2-1 TRBV2 TRBD2 CASSGRLAGGEAQFF TGTGCCAGCAGTGGCCGACTAGCGGGAGGGGAAGCGCAGTTCTTC
once TRBJ2-7 TRBV7-3 TRBD2 CASSLIAGGAYEQYF TGTGCCAGCAGCTTAATAGCGGGAGGGGCGTACGAGCAGTACTTC
. TRBJ1-1 TRBV6-1 . CAISVLSNTEAFF TGTGCCATCTCAGTGTTATCAAACACTGAAGCTTTCTTT
. TRBJ2-5 TRBV11-2 . CASSPTSRQETQYF TGTGCCAGCAGCCCCACTAGTAGGCAAGAGACCCAGTACTTC
. TRBJ2-5 TRBV5-1 . CASSSLRERETQYF TGCGCCAGCAGCAGTCTCAGGGAGAGGGAGACCCAGTACTTC
. TRBJ2-5 TRBV5-5 . CASSFRRDQETQYF TGTGCCAGCAGCTTTAGGCGGGATCAAGAGACCCAGTACTTC
many TRBJ2-3 TRBV9 TRBD2 CASSVGGLAGGIPDTQYF TGTGCCAGCAGCGTAGGGGGACTAGCGGGAGGCATCCCAGATACGCAGTATTTT
. TRBJ2-5 TRBV4-1 . CASSQEGRGRSQETQYF TGCGCCAGCAGCCAAGAAGGGCGGGGCCGGTCCCAAGAGACCCAGTACTTC